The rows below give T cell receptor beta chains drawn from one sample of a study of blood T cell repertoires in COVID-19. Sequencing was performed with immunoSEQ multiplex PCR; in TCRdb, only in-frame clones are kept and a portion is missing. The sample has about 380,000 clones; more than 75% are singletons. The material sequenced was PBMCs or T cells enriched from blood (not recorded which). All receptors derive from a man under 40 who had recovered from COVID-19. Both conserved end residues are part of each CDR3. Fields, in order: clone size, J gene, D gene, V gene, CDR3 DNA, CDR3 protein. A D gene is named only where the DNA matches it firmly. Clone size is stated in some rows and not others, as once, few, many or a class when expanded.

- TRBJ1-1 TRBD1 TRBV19 TGTGCCAGTAGTGCACAGGGGTACACTGAAGCTTTCTTT CASSAQGYTEAFF
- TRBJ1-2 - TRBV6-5 TGTGCCAGCGACCGGGACACCACTAACTATGGCTACACCTTC CASDRDTTNYGYTF
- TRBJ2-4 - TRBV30 TGTGCCTGGACAGGGTTAGCCAAAAACATTCAGTACTTC CAWTGLAKNIQYF
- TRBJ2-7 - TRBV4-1 TGCGCCAGCAGCCAAGCCCCCCAGGGGCGCTTGTTCGAGCAGTACTTC CASSQAPQGRLFEQYF
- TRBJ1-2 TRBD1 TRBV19 TGTGCCAGTAACGAACGGGGGACAGGGGCCTATGGCTACACCTTC CASNERGTGAYGYTF
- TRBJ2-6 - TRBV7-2 TGTGCCAGCAGCCGTTTGCGAGGATTTGGGGCCAACGTCCTGACTTTC CASSRLRGFGANVLTF
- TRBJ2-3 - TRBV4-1 TGCGCCAGCAGCCAAGGGGGAAGGGGAACAGATACGCAGTATTTT CASSQGGRGTDTQYF
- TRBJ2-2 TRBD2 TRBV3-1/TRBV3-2 TGTGCCAGCAGCCCCATTAGGGGAGGGGATGGGAGGCAGTACACCGGGGAGCTGTTTTTT CASSPIRGGDGRQYTGELFF
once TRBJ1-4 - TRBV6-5 TGTGCCAGCGCTACCCAGGCCTCTGGAGAAAAACTGTTTTTT CASATQASGEKLFF
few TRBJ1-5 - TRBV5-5 TGTGCCAGCAGCACGGGACATTTTAGTCAGCCCCAGCATTTT CASSTGHFSQPQHF
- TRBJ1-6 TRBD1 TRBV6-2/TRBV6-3 TGTGCCAGCAGTTACTCCCAGGGACAGATTTCACCCCTCCACTTT CASSYSQGQISPLHF
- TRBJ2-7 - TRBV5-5 TGTGCCAGCAGCTTCTCCGGTGGGGCCTCCGAGCAGTACTTC CASSFSGGASEQYF
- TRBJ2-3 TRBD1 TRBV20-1 TGCAGTGCCAGGGGGTCGGATACGCAGTATTTT CSARGSDTQYF
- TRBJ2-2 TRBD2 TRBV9 TGTGCCAGCAGCGTAAAGACTAGCGGGGGGGCGTGGAACACCGGGGAGCTGTTTTTT CASSVKTSGGAWNTGELFF
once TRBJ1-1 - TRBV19 TGTGCCAGTAGTATCCTCAAACAGGGCGGCACTGAAGCTTTCTTT CASSILKQGGTEAFF
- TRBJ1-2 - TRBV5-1 TGCGCCAGCAGCTTGGAGAGGGATAGTCTCTATGGCTACACCTTC CASSLERDSLYGYTF
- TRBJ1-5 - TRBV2 TGTGCCAGCAAAAGACTGCTTCTTCAGCCCCAGCATTTT CASKRLLLQPQHF
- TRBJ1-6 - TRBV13 TGTGCCAGCAGCTTACTCAATTCACCCCTCCACTTT CASSLLNSPLHF
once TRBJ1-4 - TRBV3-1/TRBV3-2 TGTGCCAGCAGCCCGGCGGTAAATGAAAAACTGTTTTTT CASSPAVNEKLFF
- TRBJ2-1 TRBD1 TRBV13 TGTGCCAGCAGCTCCGACAGGGGGGATGAGCAGTTCTTC CASSSDRGDEQFF
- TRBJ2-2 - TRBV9 TGTGCCAGCAGCGTAGACCCCCGGACCGGGGAGCTGTTTTTT CASSVDPRTGELFF
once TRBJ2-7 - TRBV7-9 TGTGCCAGCAGCTTACGGGACACTGACGAGCAGTACTTC CASSLRDTDEQYF